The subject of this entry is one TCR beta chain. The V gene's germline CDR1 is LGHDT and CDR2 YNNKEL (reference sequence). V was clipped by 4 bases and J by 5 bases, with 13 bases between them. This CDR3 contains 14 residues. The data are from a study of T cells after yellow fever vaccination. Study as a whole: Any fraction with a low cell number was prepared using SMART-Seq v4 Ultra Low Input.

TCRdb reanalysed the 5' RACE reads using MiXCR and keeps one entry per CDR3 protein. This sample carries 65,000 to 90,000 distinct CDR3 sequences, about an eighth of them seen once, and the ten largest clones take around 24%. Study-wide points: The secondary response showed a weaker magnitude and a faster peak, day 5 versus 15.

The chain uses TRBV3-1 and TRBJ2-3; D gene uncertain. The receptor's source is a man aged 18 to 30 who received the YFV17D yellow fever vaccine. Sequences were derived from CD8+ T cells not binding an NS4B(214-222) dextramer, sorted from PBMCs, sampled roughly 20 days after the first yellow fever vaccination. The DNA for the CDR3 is TGTGCCAGCAGCCGTGGTTACGATGTAGATACGCAGTATTTT. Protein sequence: CASSRGYDVDTQYF.